Below are 18 T cell receptor beta chains sequenced from a single sample in a study of T cell responses to AZD1222 COVID-19 vaccine. Using immunoSEQ multiplex PCR, the repertoire was profiled, and TCRdb retains in-frame clones only, with some absent. Found here are about 66,000 clones, around 89% of them singletons; the top ten hold around 4.8%. Sequencing used peripheral blood, obtained 28 days after the second dose of the MenACWY control vaccine. Receptors originate from an adult who received the MenACWY meningococcal vaccine as a control.

The chain links TRBV19 to TRBJ2-7; D perhaps matches TRBD2 (6 bases). This CDR3 is built from 14 residues. V lost 4 bases and J 0 bases, leaving 10 bases between the germline ends. Germline CDR1 is LNHDA and CDR2 is SQIVND (reference sequence). This CDR3 is CASSSGGYSYEQYF. In nucleotides, the CDR3 is TGTGCCAGTAGTAGTGGGGGGTACTCCTACGAGCAGTACTTC.

The rearrangement uses TRBV4-2 and TRBJ2-1, with a weak D call TRBD2 (6 bases). CDR1 and CDR2 from the germline V gene are LGHNA and YNFKEQ. The CDR3 spans 12 residues. Between the trimmed V and J ends, which lost 1 base and 10 bases, there was a span of 8 bases. The CDR3 sequence: CASSQVREEQFF. The CDR3 bases are TGTGCCAGCAGCCAAGTACGGGAGGAGCAGTTCTTC.

The chain combines TRBV6-2 or TRBV6-3 with TRBJ2-1; D is unresolved. The V gene's germline CDR1 is MNHEY and CDR2 SVGEGT. The V end was cut by 4 bases, the J end by 3 bases, with 4 bases between. The CDR3 has 12 residues. The CDR3 reads CASSLDYNEQFF. CDR3 DNA sequence: TGTGCCAGCAGTTTGGACTACAATGAGCAGTTCTTC.

The chain combines TRBV11-2 with TRBJ2-1; tentative D call: TRBD2 (6 bases). The CDR3 sequence is 15 residues long. V lost 4 bases and J lost 2, with 12 bases in between. Germline CDR1 and CDR2: SGHAT and FQNNGV. Here the CDR3 reads CASSSGTSAYNEQFF. The CDR3 bases are TGTGCCAGCAGCTCCGGGACTTCCGCCTACAATGAGCAGTTCTTC.

In nucleotides, the CDR3 is TGCAGCGTCATAGGCGGGGGGGCCGGGGAGCTGTTTTTT. Translated: CSVIGGGAGELFF. The V gene is TRBV29-1, the J gene TRBJ2-2; TRBD2 matches at 9 bases. CDR1 and CDR2 from the germline V gene are SQVTM and ANQGSEA. After removal of 6 bases from V and 6 bases from J, the junction contained 5 bases not matched to a gene. This CDR3 comprises 13 residues.

The genes are TRBV6-5 and TRBJ1-1; D might be TRBD1 (6 bases). Germline V gene data show CDR1 as MNHEY and CDR2 as SVGAGI. V was trimmed by 7 bases and J by 6 bases, leaving 15 bases between them. The CDR3 has 13 residues. CDR3 sequence reads: CASNTGWGAEAFF. The CDR3 DNA reads as TGTGCCAGCAATACAGGGTGGGGGGCTGAAGCTTTCTTT.

V is TRBV18 and J is TRBJ1-1, with TRBD1 matching 7 bases. The CDR3 sequence is 13 residues long. V shed 6 bases and J 6 bases; nucleotides not matched to a gene: 7. CDR1 and CDR2 (germline): KGHSH, LQKENI. CDR3 residues: CASSLQGSAEAFF. The CDR3 DNA sequence: TGTGCCAGCTCGTTACAGGGGAGCGCTGAAGCTTTCTTT.

The chain recombines TRBV5-1 with TRBJ2-1, with a weak D call TRBD2 (6 bases). V was pared by 0 bases and J by 2 bases, with 12 bases between. The germline CDR1 and CDR2 sequences are SGHRS and YFSETQ. This CDR3 has 16 residues. CDR3 sequence reads: CASSLVRGTTYNEQFF. In nucleotides, the CDR3 is TGCGCCAGCAGCTTGGTGCGGGGAACTACCTACAATGAGCAGTTCTTC.

The chain combines TRBV28 with TRBJ1-5; the D is unclear. This CDR3 contains 12 residues. Trimming pared 6 bases from V and 7 bases from J, leaving 10 bases between. The germline CDR1 and CDR2 sequences are MDHEN and SYDVKM. The CDR3 loop reads CASRRSGQPQHF. CDR3 in DNA: TGTGCCAGCAGACGATCCGGGCAGCCCCAGCATTTT. Complete variable domain (other parts from reference TRBV28 and TRBJ1-5): DVKVTQSSRYLVKRTGEKVFLECVQDMDHENMFWYRQDPGLGLRLIYFSYDVKMKEKGDIPEGYSVSREKKERFSLILESASTNQTSMYLCASRRSGQPQHFGDGTRLSIL.

The chain links TRBV3-1 (or the pseudogene TRBV3-2) to TRBJ2-7; TRBD1 matches at 9 bases. V lost 0 bases and J lost 7; bases outside the gene matches: 7. The CDR3 extends over 15 amino acids. Germline CDR1 is LGHDT and CDR2 is YNNKEL (reference sequence). CDR3 sequence reads: CASSQEWTGAREQYF. The CDR3 coding sequence is TGTGCCAGCAGCCAAGAGTGGACAGGGGCGAGGGAGCAGTACTTC.

The chain recombines TRBV5-1 with TRBJ2-3; 7 bases agree with TRBD2. The CDR3 is 13 amino acids. The trim removed 4 bases at V and 3 bases at J, leaving 2 bases unmatched. Germline CDR1 SGHRS, CDR2 YFSETQ. This CDR3 is CASSGGSTDTQYF. Written as DNA, the CDR3 is TGCGCCAGCAGCGGCGGGAGTACAGATACGCAGTATTTT.

The chain is built from TRBV19 and TRBJ1-1, with 7 bases lining up with TRBD1. The CDR3 is 13 amino acids. The V and J ends lost 6 bases and 3 bases, in that order; junction bases with no gene match: 4. Per germline, CDR1 LNHDA and CDR2 SQIVND (reference sequence). The DNA for the CDR3 is TGTGCCAGTAGGAACCAGGGGGACACTGAAGCTTTCTTT. Residues: CASRNQGDTEAFF.

The V call is TRBV12-3 or TRBV12-4, the J call TRBJ2-7; possibly TRBD1 for D (7 bases). With 5 bases removed from V and 3 bases from J, the gap between germline ends came to 11 bases. The CDR3 has 13 residues. The CDR3 DNA sequence: TGTGCCAGCAGTGGCGGGGACAGCTACGAGCAGTACTTC. It specifies CASSGGDSYEQYF.

This clone came up once. The rearrangement joins TRBV3-1 (or the pseudogene TRBV3-2) to TRBJ2-2; 9 bases line up with TRBD2. J lost 6 bases, V lost 3 bases, and 8 bases had no gene match. CDR3 size: 16 residues. Germline V gene lookup returns CDR1 LGHDT and CDR2 YNNKEL (reference sequence). The CDR3 is CASSHGASGESGELFF. The CDR3 DNA sequence: TGTGCCAGCAGCCATGGGGCTAGCGGGGAGTCCGGGGAGCTGTTTTTT.

The chain carries TRBV19 and TRBJ2-7; tentatively, D is TRBD1 (5 bases). The V end was cut by 5 bases, the J end by 2 bases, with 10 bases between. CDR1 LNHDA and CDR2 SQIVND come from the germline V gene (reference sequence). This CDR3 is built from 13 residues. For the CDR3, the DNA is TGTGCCAGTAGTGCAGACAGAGCCTACGAGCAGTACTTC. Protein product: CASSADRAYEQYF.

The chain recombines TRBV5-5 with TRBJ1-2; 10 bases are a match to TRBD1. Germline V lookup: CDR1 SGHKS, CDR2 YYEKEE (reference sequence). Trimming cost V 4 bases and J 8 bases; bases outside gene matches: 14. The CDR3 length is 16 residues. The CDR3, as DNA: TGTGCCAGCAGCCTCGCATACGTGACAGGGGGCAAGGGCTACACCTTC. It yields the protein CASSLAYVTGGKGYTF.

The chain recombines TRBV25-1 with TRBJ1-2, with D perhaps matching TRBD1 (5 bases). V was cut by 2 bases and J by 4 bases, with 23 bases left in between. The CDR3 length is 18 residues. The germline V gene has CDR1 MGHDK and CDR2 SYGVNS. The CDR3 sequence: CASSEPSPGEGRGYGYTF. The CDR3 coding sequence is TGTGCCAGCAGTGAACCCTCCCCCGGTGAAGGGAGGGGCTATGGCTACACCTTC.

This sequence joins TRBV5-4 and TRBJ1-2; D not resolved. This CDR3 is 12 amino acids long. Germline values: CDR1 SGHNT, CDR2 YYREEE (reference sequence). V lost 2 bases to trimming and J lost 4 bases, with 6 bases between them. As DNA, the CDR3 is TGTGCCAGCAGCTTTTCTGGCTATGGCTACACCTTC. Protein: CASSFSGYGYTF.